This T cell receptor beta chain was sequenced for a study of PD-1 blockade in classical Hodgkin lymphoma. The assay was immunoSEQ multiplex PCR, and TCRdb's table has in-frame clones only and misses some. Altogether 75,000 to 95,000 clones are present, approximately 86% being singletons, with the ten largest covering more than 15%. The trim removed 1 base at V and 7 bases at J, leaving 6 bases unmatched. Germline CDR1 is MDHEN and CDR2 is SYDVKM. This CDR3 has 15 residues. The time point: cycle 4 day 1 (C4D1), after 5 to 7 weeks of nivolumab. All patients experienced relapse after autologous stem cell transplantation, and brentuximab vedotin exposure was variable.

The specimen was peripheral blood mononuclear cells (PBMCs), collected before the fourth cycle of nivolumab. This clonotype originated in a human donor with classical Hodgkin lymphoma. The V call is TRBV28, the J call TRBJ2-7; 11 nucleotides line up with TRBD2. CDR3 DNA: TGTGCCAGCAGTTTATTAGCGGGAGGGCCGGGAGAGCAGTACTTC. This gives the protein CASSLLAGGPGEQYF.